These T cell receptor beta chains were read from a single sample in a study of spatial heterogeneity in lung cancer. TCRdb re-derived calls from the 5' RACE reads in MiXCR, one entry per CDR3 protein. Of 8,000 to 10,000 distinct CDR3 sequences detected, roughly 9.4% appear once; the ten largest clones hold over 10%. The sample here was lung tumor tissue, taken at surgery. These receptors were taken from a female donor with early-stage non-small cell lung cancer. CDR3s include the opening cysteine and the closing phenylalanine or tryptophan. D genes are given only for firm matches. Rows may omit the clone size; those that give it use once, few, many or a size class.

V	J	size	length	D	CDR3	DNA
TRBV10-2	TRBJ1-5	many	15	NA	CASSERGYSNQPQHF	TGCGCCAGCAGTGAAAGAGGGTATAGCAATCAGCCCCAGCATTTT
TRBV9	TRBJ2-5	few	15	TRBD2	CASSVAGGLEETQYF	TGTGCCAGCAGCGTGGCGGGGGGGCTGGAAGAGACCCAGTACTTC
TRBV7-9	TRBJ2-6	NA	18	NA	CASSGSDAPFSGANVLTF	TGTGCCAGCAGCGGCAGCGACGCGCCCTTCTCTGGGGCCAACGTCCTGACTTTC
TRBV4-1	TRBJ1-3	NA	16	NA	CASSNSGPYSGNTIYF	TGCGCCAGCAGCAACTCCGGGCCCTACTCTGGAAACACCATATATTTT
TRBV7-2	TRBJ1-1	few	16	NA	CASSEISWAANTEAFF	TGTGCCAGCAGCGAAATCTCTTGGGCAGCGAACACTGAAGCTTTCTTT
TRBV5-1	TRBJ1-2	NA	14	NA	CASSLQADRGGYTF	TGCGCCAGCAGCTTGCAGGCGGATCGCGGTGGCTACACCTTC
TRBV29-1	TRBJ1-1	NA	13	NA	CSVDGALNTEAFF	TGCAGCGTTGACGGGGCCTTGAACACTGAAGCTTTCTTT
TRBV27	TRBJ1-5	many	15	NA	CASSLSWSFNQPQHF	TGTGCCAGCAGTTTATCGTGGAGCTTCAATCAGCCCCAGCATTTT
TRBV7-6	TRBJ2-7	NA	15	TRBD1	CASTPQGVWSYEQYF	TGTGCCAGTACACCACAGGGGGTTTGGTCCTACGAGCAGTACTTC
TRBV30	TRBJ2-5	many	17	NA	CAWSVLGSGAGRETQYF	TGTGCCTGGAGTGTACTCGGCTCAGGGGCAGGGCGGGAGACCCAGTACTTC
TRBV5-4	TRBJ2-1	many	15	TRBD2	CASSLTSGDYNEQFF	TGTGCCAGCAGCTTGACTAGCGGGGACTACAATGAGCAGTTCTTC
TRBV19	TRBJ2-3	few	14	TRBD1	CASGPTGPTDTQYF	TGTGCCAGTGGGCCGACAGGGCCCACAGATACGCAGTATTTT
TRBV27	TRBJ2-3	many	15	TRBD1	CASRRTGTGRDTQYF	TGTGCCAGCAGACGTACCGGGACAGGGAGGGATACGCAGTATTTT
TRBV30	TRBJ2-4	few	15	TRBD2	CAWSVWRGAKNIQYF	TGTGCCTGGAGTGTATGGCGGGGGGCCAAAAACATTCAGTACTTC
TRBV10-2	TRBJ2-3	NA	16	TRBD2	CASSELLAGITDTQYF	TGCGCCAGCAGTGAGTTGTTAGCGGGGATCACAGATACGCAGTATTTT
TRBV10-1	TRBJ2-1	few	15	TRBD2	CASSAWTSGSNEQFF	TGCGCCAGCAGTGCGTGGACTAGCGGCAGCAATGAGCAGTTCTTC
TRBV6-5	TRBJ1-5	medium-sized	14	NA	CASSSGGGSQPQHF	TGTGCCAGCAGTTCCGGAGGGGGGTCTCAGCCCCAGCATTTT
TRBV2	TRBJ1-2	NA	13	NA	CASSEETVDGYTF	TGTGCCAGCAGTGAGGAGACAGTCGATGGCTACACCTTC
TRBV5-1	TRBJ1-2	NA	13	NA	CASSSSPGTGYTF	TGCGCCAGCAGCTCCTCCCCCGGGACAGGCTACACCTTC
TRBV7-2	TRBJ2-1	few	16	TRBD2	CASSASVGGKIDEQFF	TGTGCCAGCAGCGCCTCAGTGGGGGGGAAGATTGATGAGCAGTTCTTC
TRBV30	TRBJ2-6	NA	12	NA	CAWSSGANVLTF	TGTGCCTGGAGCTCTGGGGCCAACGTCCTGACTTTC
TRBV2	TRBJ2-2	many	14	NA	CASSEVVYTGELFF	TGTGCCAGCAGTGAAGTTGTATACACCGGGGAGCTGTTTTTT
TRBV11-2	TRBJ2-4	few	17	TRBD2	CASSPGGPSGGENIQYF	TGTGCCAGCAGCCCCGGAGGGCCTAGCGGGGGGGAAAACATTCAGTACTTC
TRBV9	TRBJ2-3	many	12	NA	CASSADTDTQYF	TGTGCCAGCAGCGCGGACACAGATACGCAGTATTTT
TRBV11-2	TRBJ1-1	many	12	NA	CASSLENGEAFF	TGTGCCAGCAGCTTAGAAAATGGCGAAGCTTTCTTT
TRBV7-9	TRBJ1-4	medium-sized	13	NA	CASSLGWSEKLFF	TGTGCCAGCAGCTTAGGTTGGAGTGAAAAACTGTTTTTT
TRBV5-1	TRBJ2-3	many	15	TRBD1	CASSNTGGPTDTQYF	TGCGCCAGCAGCAATACAGGGGGCCCCACAGATACGCAGTATTTT
TRBV7-2	TRBJ1-4	medium-sized	12	NA	CASSLQGEKLFF	TGTGCCAGCAGCTTACAGGGTGAAAAACTGTTTTTT
TRBV30	TRBJ2-3	many	12	NA	CAWSGGTDTQYF	TGTGCCTGGAGTGGGGGTACAGATACGCAGTATTTT
TRBV7-9	TRBJ1-3	medium-sized	16	NA	CASSLTGRPSGNTIYF	TGTGCCAGCAGCTTAACAGGGCGGCCCTCTGGAAACACCATATATTTT
TRBV5-1	TRBJ2-1	NA	13	NA	CASSADPRNEQFF	TGCGCCAGCAGCGCAGATCCCCGCAATGAGCAGTTCTTC
TRBV18	TRBJ2-5	medium-sized	11	NA	CASSRQETQYF	TGTGCCAGCTCACGCCAAGAGACCCAGTACTTC
TRBV19	TRBJ1-5	NA	14	NA	CASRGASYNQPQHF	TGTGCCAGTAGGGGGGCCTCTTATAATCAGCCCCAGCATTTT
TRBV28	TRBJ2-3	many	11	NA	CASSLLAAQYF	TGTGCCAGCAGTTTACTGGCAGCGCAGTATTTT
TRBV9	TRBJ2-5	few	14	TRBD1	CASSLTGGQETQYF	TGTGCCAGCAGCCTGACAGGGGGCCAAGAGACCCAGTACTTC
TRBV9	TRBJ2-1	many	15	TRBD1	CAIPPGQGRNNEQFF	TGTGCCATTCCGCCGGGACAGGGGCGTAACAATGAGCAGTTCTTC
TRBV28	TRBJ2-1	few	15	TRBD2	CASRPPLAGVNEQFF	TGTGCCAGCAGACCACCACTAGCGGGGGTCAATGAGCAGTTCTTC
TRBV7-2	TRBJ2-5	NA	15	NA	CASSLTPGAGKTQYF	TGTGCCAGCAGCTTAACCCCGGGGGCTGGAAAGACCCAGTACTTC
TRBV7-2	TRBJ2-2	few	14	NA	CASRADSNTGELFF	TGTGCCAGCAGAGCCGATTCGAACACCGGGGAGCTGTTTTTT
TRBV2	TRBJ1-5	medium-sized	14	NA	CASSEARPPVPQHF	TGTGCCAGCAGTGAAGCGCGGCCGCCGGTGCCCCAGCATTTT
TRBV27	TRBJ1-2	few	17	TRBD1	CASSFRTGGDVNYGYTF	TGTGCCAGCAGTTTTAGGACAGGGGGTGATGTTAACTATGGCTACACCTTC
TRBV5-5	TRBJ2-1	NA	13	TRBD1	CASSPGQYNEQFF	TGTGCCAGCAGCCCGGGACAGTACAATGAGCAGTTCTTC
TRBV12-3/TRBV12-4	TRBJ2-7	many	16	TRBD1	CASSLVPGQGAYEQYF	TGTGCCAGCAGTTTAGTCCCGGGACAGGGTGCCTACGAGCAGTACTTC
TRBV18	TRBJ2-6	many	16	NA	CASSPLAGSGANVLTF	TGTGCCAGCTCACCACTCGCAGGTTCTGGGGCCAACGTCCTGACTTTC
TRBV7-2	TRBJ1-1	few	13	NA	CASSPRRNTEAFF	TGTGCCAGCTCCCCTCGCCGGAACACTGAAGCTTTCTTT
TRBV7-8	TRBJ2-2	many	14	NA	CASSGDSYTGELFF	TGTGCCAGCAGCGGAGACAGCTACACCGGGGAGCTGTTTTTT
TRBV3-1	TRBJ2-3	medium-sized	12	NA	CASSQGGDTQYF	TGTGCCAGCAGCCAAGGAGGGGATACGCAGTATTTT
TRBV10-3	TRBJ2-7	NA	15	TRBD1	CAISETTGSSYEQYF	TGTGCCATCAGTGAGACGACAGGGAGCTCCTACGAGCAGTACTTC
TRBV3-1	TRBJ2-3	NA	15	NA	CASSQARGVTDTQYF	TGTGCCAGCAGCCAAGCCCGGGGCGTTACAGATACGCAGTATTTT
TRBV9	TRBJ1-1	few	13	NA	CASSVMGDTEAFF	TGTGCCAGCAGCGTAATGGGGGACACTGAAGCTTTCTTT